The 4 T cell receptor beta chains in this list originate from one sample, sequenced in a study of Graves' ophthalmopathy and Graves' hyperthyroidism. Investigators amplified TCR beta CDR3 regions from RNA transcripts. RT-PCR in the first round used HTBI primers; a second-round multiplex PCR followed. TCRdb used MiXCR to reprocess the multiplex PCR reads, holding one entry per CDR3 protein. The sample has around 1.1 million distinct CDR3 sequences, about 40% seen once. The sequenced material came from peripheral blood or thyroid tissue (not recorded which). The receptors derive from an adult man with Graves' hyperthyroidism.

The rearrangement uses TRBV25-1 and TRBJ1-1; weak D call: TRBD1 (5 bases). Per germline, CDR1 MGHDK and CDR2 SYGVNS. CDR3 size: 14 residues. Trimming cost V 8 bases and J 1 base, with 14 bases left between them. This CDR3 is CASQDVGANTEAFF. CDR3 nucleotide sequence: TGTGCCAGCCAAGATGTAGGGGCGAACACTGAAGCTTTCTTT.

This clonotype came up once. The chain couples TRBV9 to TRBJ2-5; D possibly corresponds to TRBD1 (6 bases). Trimming took 3 bases from V and 5 from J, leaving 14 bases between them. The CDR3 is 14 residues long. Germline CDR1 reads SGDLS; CDR2 reads YYNGEE. CDR3 residues: CASSEGDPYETQYF. In nucleotides, the CDR3 is TGTGCCAGCAGCGAGGGGGATCCCTACGAGACCCAGTACTTC.

The rearrangement links TRBV6-5 to TRBJ1-4, with 7 positions matching TRBD1. Germline CDR1 reads MNHEY; CDR2 reads SVGAGI. The CDR3 extends over 15 amino acids. V lost 5 bases to trimming and J lost 7 bases; unmatched junction nucleotides: 10. The chain's CDR3 is CASSELGQAGEKLFF. CDR3 sequence (DNA): TGTGCCAGCAGTGAACTCGGACAGGCCGGTGAAAAACTGTTTTTT.

This clonotype was detected ten times or more. The chain links TRBV20-1 to TRBJ1-1; the D is unclear. Germline V CDR1 and CDR2: DFQATT, SNEGSKA (reference sequence). V lost 0 bases to trimming and J lost 5 bases, with 16 bases between them. This CDR3 spans 15 amino acids. CDR3 region: CSARDVFPGRTEAFF. The CDR3 region has the DNA TGCAGTGCTAGAGATGTCTTCCCGGGGAGGACTGAAGCTTTCTTT.